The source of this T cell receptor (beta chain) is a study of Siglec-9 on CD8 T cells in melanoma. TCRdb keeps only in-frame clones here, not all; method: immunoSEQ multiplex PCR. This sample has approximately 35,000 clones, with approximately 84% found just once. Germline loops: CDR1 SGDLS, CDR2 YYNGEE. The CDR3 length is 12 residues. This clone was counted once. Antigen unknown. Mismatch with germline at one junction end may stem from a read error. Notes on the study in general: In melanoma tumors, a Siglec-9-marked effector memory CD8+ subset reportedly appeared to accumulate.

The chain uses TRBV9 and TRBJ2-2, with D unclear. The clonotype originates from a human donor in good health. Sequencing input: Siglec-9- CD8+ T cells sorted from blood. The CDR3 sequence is CASSPNPGELFF. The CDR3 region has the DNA TGTGCCAGCAGCCCGAACCCCGGGGAGCTGTTTTTT.